These 17 T cell receptor beta chains were sequenced from one sample in a study of T cells after yellow fever vaccination. TCRdb recomputed calls from the 5' RACE reads with MiXCR, one row per CDR3 protein. The sample has hundreds of thousands of distinct CDR3 sequences, around 6.4% seen once. Source: PBMCs, taken 5 days after the yellow fever booster vaccination. The receptor set was obtained from a young man who received the YFV17D yellow fever vaccine.

This clonotype was recorded many times. The rearrangement joins TRBV5-4 to TRBJ1-1; no definite D call. The length of the CDR3 is 13 residues. Germline-derived CDR1 and CDR2 are SGHNT and YYREEE (reference sequence). Between the trimmed V and J ends, which lost 4 bases and 5 bases, there was a span of 12 bases. CDR3 DNA sequence: TGTGCCAGCAGCGGGATACAAGGGACTGAAGCTTTCTTT. Its translation is CASSGIQGTEAFF.

This clonotype came up a few times. This rearrangement joins TRBV7-2 to TRBJ2-4; 9 positions match TRBD1. Germline CDR1 is SGHTA and CDR2 is FQGNSA. The CDR3 length is 17 residues. V lost 5 bases and J lost 1; bases outside the gene matches: 9. The CDR3 reads CASSLATGGKAKNIQYF. In DNA, the CDR3 is TGTGCCAGCAGCCTCGCTACAGGGGGCAAGGCCAAAAACATTCAGTACTTC.

The gene calls are TRBV6-5 and TRBJ2-5; TRBD2 matches 7 bases. From germline, CDR1 is MNHEY and CDR2 SVGAGI. V was pared by 8 bases and J by 5 bases, with 11 bases of the junction left unmatched. The CDR3 is made up of 14 amino acids. Written as DNA, the CDR3 is TGTGCCAGCGGTTCTAGCGGTATCGGGGAGACCCAGTACTTC. As protein: CASGSSGIGETQYF.

Remarks on this clonotype: It may be a read error: a sequence one base away is much more abundant. The chain uses TRBV3-1 and TRBJ2-7; 13 bases fit TRBD2. Germline CDR1 LGHDT, CDR2 YNNKEL (reference sequence). CDR3 length: 17 amino acids. The CDR3 region is CARSPTSGRMGDYEQYF. DNA for the CDR3: TGTGCCCGCAGCCCGACTAGCGGGAGGATGGGGGACTACGAGCAGTACTTC.

Only a few counts were recorded for this clonotype. The V call is TRBV6-5, the J call TRBJ2-1; possible D gene TRBD1, 6 bases. The CDR3 sequence is 13 residues long. Germline assignment: CDR1 MNHEY and CDR2 SVGAGI. The V gene lost 2 bases and the J gene lost 12 bases, with 14 bases spanning the gap. CDR3 region: CASSYQSPRGQFF. In DNA form, the CDR3 reads TGTGCCAGCAGTTACCAGTCTCCCAGGGGGCAGTTCTTC.

In this sample, this clonotype turned up many times. The chain employs TRBV5-1 and TRBJ2-3, with D hard to call. V was shortened by 2 bases and J by 6 bases, with 10 bases between the two germline ends. The CDR3 covers 13 residues. Germline V gene sequence: CDR1 SGHRS, CDR2 YFSETQ. The CDR3, as DNA: TGCGCCAGCAGCTTCCAGACTGGGGATACGCAGTATTTT. Translated: CASSFQTGDTQYF.

This clonotype occurred many times. The V call is TRBV7-9, the J call TRBJ2-7; D remains unclear. Germline CDR1 reads SEHNR; CDR2 reads FQNEAQ (reference sequence). This CDR3 region has 13 residues. The V end lost 2 bases, the J end lost 0 bases, and 5 bases lay between the germline ends. The CDR3 region is CASSLTNSYEQYF. The CDR3 DNA follows: TGTGCCAGCAGCTTAACTAACTCCTACGAGCAGTACTTC.

This clonotype was found a few times. The chain recombines TRBV30 with TRBJ2-2; D is possibly TRBD1 (5 bases). The CDR3 is 13 amino acids. Per germline, CDR1 GTSNPN and CDR2 SVGIG (reference sequence). V dropped 0 bases and J dropped 4 bases, with 6 bases sitting between them. The CDR3 region is CAWSVGATGELFF. The CDR3 DNA reads as TGTGCCTGGAGTGTAGGGGCCACCGGGGAGCTGTTTTTT.

This clonotype was observed at least ten times. The chain uses TRBV10-3 and TRBJ2-7; D gene ambiguous. Germline CDR1 and CDR2: ENHRY and SYGVKD. The CDR3 spans 15 residues. The germline V and J ends were trimmed by 0 bases and 0 bases, with 9 bases remaining between them. CDR3 region: CAISESQRHSYEQYF. CDR3 nucleotide sequence: TGTGCCATCAGTGAGTCTCAGCGACACTCCTACGAGCAGTACTTC.

This clonotype was picked up many times. The CDR3 DNA reads as TGTGCCAGCAGGCTTCTAGGAGGAGAGACCCAGTACTTC. Encoded protein: CASRLLGGETQYF. The gene calls are TRBV12-3 or TRBV12-4 and TRBJ2-5, with D perhaps matching TRBD2 (5 bases). CDR3 length: 13 residues. V lost 6 bases, J lost 4 bases, and 12 bases lay in between.

This sequence joins TRBV29-1 and TRBJ2-7; 7 nucleotides line up with TRBD1. CDR1 and CDR2 (germline): SQVTM, ANQGSEA. The CDR3 totals 15 residues. J lost 5 bases, V lost 5 bases, and 15 bases had no gene match. The chain's CDR3 is CSVLKATGYYDEQYF. The CDR3 nucleotides are TGCAGCGTTCTAAAAGCGACAGGGTATTACGACGAGCAGTACTTC.

There are many counts of this clonotype. This chain joins TRBV7-2 and TRBJ1-1; TRBD1 might be the D (5 bases). Trimming shortened V by 5 bases and J by 6 bases, and 16 bases separated the two germline ends. The CDR3 covers 14 residues. CDR1 is SGHTA and CDR2 is FQGNSA in the germline V gene. CDR3 in amino acids: CASSPYLGRAEAFF. DNA of the CDR3: TGTGCCAGCAGCCCCTATTTGGGACGGGCTGAAGCTTTCTTT.

The J gene is TRBJ2-7, the V gene TRBV10-3; D call uncertain. The CDR3 runs to 15 residues. V dropped 0 bases and J dropped 2 bases, with 11 bases sitting between them. Germline-derived CDR1 and CDR2 are ENHRY and SYGVKD. The CDR3 DNA follows: TGTGCCATCAGTGAGTCAACTGGGTTTCCCTACGAGCAGTACTTC. It codes for CAISESTGFPYEQYF.

This clonotype was recorded many times. In nucleotides, the CDR3 is TGTGCCAGCAGGAGGGGGGGAAAGACCGGGGAGCTGTTTTTT. It codes for CASRRGGKTGELFF. V and J are TRBV9 and TRBJ2-2; tentative D call: TRBD2 (7 bases). Germline V lookup: CDR1 SGDLS, CDR2 YYNGEE. This CDR3 region has 14 residues. Trimming removed 5 bases at V and 5 bases at J, with 13 bases between.

This clonotype was observed at least ten times. The chain uses TRBV28 and TRBJ2-2; D unresolved. The V gene lost 1 base and the J gene lost 2 bases, with 11 bases spanning the gap. Germline V gene data show CDR1 as MDHEN and CDR2 as SYDVKM. The CDR3 has 16 amino acids. The CDR3 nucleotides are TGTGCCAGCAGTTTATCCTTGGGTCAAAACACCGGGGAGCTGTTTTTT. Its translation is CASSLSLGQNTGELFF.

The chain uses TRBV5-4 and TRBJ2-7; weak D call: TRBD1 (5 bases). Trimming stripped 0 bases from V and 3 bases from J, with 13 bases between. Germline-derived CDR1 and CDR2 are SGHNT and YYREEE (reference sequence). The CDR3 is 15 residues long. The CDR3 here is CASSLVGQGDYEQYF. In DNA, the CDR3 is TGTGCCAGCAGCTTGGTGGGGCAGGGTGACTACGAGCAGTACTTC. Combining the CDR3 with reference TRBV5-4 and TRBJ2-7 gives the whole variable domain ETGVTQSPTHLIKTRGQQVTLRCSSQSGHNTVSWYQQALGQGPQFIFQYYREEENGRGNFPPRFSGLQFPNYSSELNVNALELDDSALYLCASSLVGQGDYEQYFGPGTRLTVT.

The CDR3, as DNA: TGTGCCATCAGTTATACAGGTAACGAGCAGTACTTC. Translated: CAISYTGNEQYF. This chain joins TRBV10-3 and TRBJ2-7, with D possibly matching TRBD1 (5 bases). This CDR3 spans 12 amino acids. V lost 5 bases to trimming and J lost 5 bases, with 10 bases between them. The germline V gene has CDR1 ENHRY and CDR2 SYGVKD.